This TCR beta chain was identified during a study of blood T cells in healthy people across ages. CDR3 size: 12 residues. Germline CDR1 is LGHDT and CDR2 is YNNKEL (reference sequence). The germline V and J ends were trimmed by 4 bases and 4 bases, with 7 bases remaining between them. Those donating, healthy Caucasian individuals from Russia, were aged roughly 6 to 100. The use of a sample-barcoded 5' primer and a J-beta primer mix characterized a second PCR of roughly 7 to 12 cycles. TCRdb reprocessed the 5' RACE reads with MiXCR, giving one entry per CDR3 protein. Here the sample spans over 450,000 distinct CDR3 sequences, around 24% being singletons. These records were also assigned to another study, of T cells of mothers and their children. That work states: From each mother came over 9.5 million TCR beta CDR3 reads, and from each child came 3 million to 3.5 million.

What was sequenced was blood. The chain carries TRBV3-1 and TRBJ1-1, with unresolved D. The receptor's source is a boy aged 5 to 17 in good health. The CDR3 reads CASSPRPTEAFF. CDR3 DNA sequence: TGTGCCAGCAGCCCGCGGCCCACTGAAGCTTTCTTT.